The present T cell receptor beta chain was sequenced within a study of identical twins (dated by TCRdb to about 2016). The study in broad terms: To test whether fetal clonotypes persist, the study used deep sequencing on TCR alpha and beta repertoires from monozygotic twins, unrelated adults of various ages, and cord blood. To rule out contamination, replicate twin experiments were performed at different times with different library preparation protocols.

Summary of the overall study and its limitations: Fewer insertions were carried by abundant cord blood beta clonotypes, a similar but weaker trend appeared in young adult naive repertoires, and no such trend appeared in memory repertoires. Invariant T cells such as MAIT and iNKT could partly confound zero-insertion analyses, though diverse VJ usage argued against this for most clonotypes. Because the same donors could not be followed over many years, conclusions were based on cross-sectional statistical analysis. Compared with coincidental sharing between unrelated individuals, out-of-frame TCR alpha sequences shared between twins showed an excess of sequences with low generation probability. Excess twin sharing in beta out-of-frame sequences was weaker because fewer shared sequences lowered the signal-to-noise ratio. Recombination models systematically underestimated out-of-frame TCR alpha sharing in monozygotic twins but agreed with sharing between unrelated individuals.

Only healthy Caucasian donors were included. Three pairs of female monozygotic twins, all aged roughly 18 to 29 years, were included in the twin cohort. Using Miltenyi CD45RO+ enrichment and human naive T-cell isolation kits, memory (CD45RO+) and naive T cells were isolated from PBMC. A word on this clonotype: Its antigen is currently not known. No per-base quality is available; no much larger clone lies one base away.

The CDR3 runs 15 residues from the cysteine to the phenylalanine. CDR3 DNA is the only sequence kept; it has 45 bases, read in frame from the first base. Clipping removes 5 bases from V and 5 bases from J, with 11 as the unmatched junction base count. CDR1 is given as SGHAT and CDR2 as FQNNGV, both from the germline V gene. Libraries were built with 5' RACE. The sample was run on an Illumina HiSeq 2000. Template switching added a universal primer binding site, and the final cDNA carried a unique molecular identifier that allowed TCR cDNA molecules to be counted accurately. Specific primers in the conserved constant-segment region were used to synthesize first-strand cDNA for TCR alpha and beta chains. To control for contamination, each cDNA library was double barcoded with a SMART-Mk sample barcode plus Illumina barcodes. TruSeq adapter sequences along with Illumina sample barcodes were introduced in two successive PCR steps. The Illumina HiSeq platform was used with custom primers to sequence TCR alpha and beta cDNA libraries. Turning to the authors' computational methods: MiGEC was used to process raw reads and extract unique molecular identifiers, and MiXCR was used to find CDR3 positions. Recombination models were inferred per individual with the repgenHMM and IGoR tools using an EM algorithm. Shared clonotypes were analyzed with the tcR package in R, and sharing was normalized by the product of cloneset sizes. To study raw recombination without the effects of thymic and clonal selection, out-of-frame nonproductive sequences were analyzed. Through fastp at Q25 and MiXCR, TCRdb rebuilt clones from the public reads, retaining in-frame beta chains. CDR3 protein sequences are deduplicated, and each keeps its most common genes and DNA. The V and J calls, along with clone size, are taken from TCRdb and not from the paper's own processing. In all, the sample holds 200,000 to 250,000 distinct CDR3 sequences, and 7.5% of those were seen once. The ten biggest clones cover about 1.8% of the sample.

The data were also submitted as part of a second study, on yellow fever vaccine responses in identical twins. The second source states: The authors reported that the T cell response to vaccination in identical twins appeared partly convergent and partly personalized. Focusing on identical twins, the study followed the T cell clones that responded to the vaccine, and did so with precision.

The TCR was taken from a woman between 18 and 29 years old in good health. The material sequenced was memory (CD45RO+) T cells sorted from blood. The label giving this sample's cell subset or site can be read as: CD45RO+ enriched T cells. The rearranged segments are TRBV11-2 and TRBJ2-5; TRBD2 matches 7 bases in the middle. The CDR3 region: CASSTGSTSAETQYF. The nucleotide sequence reads as follows: TGTGCCAGCAGCACCGGGAGTACTAGCGCGGAGACCCAGTACTTC.